The rows below give T cell receptor beta chains drawn from one sample of a study of blood T cell repertoires in COVID-19. Clones were read by immunoSEQ multiplex PCR, and TCRdb kept only the in-frame ones, dropping some. The repertoire holds about 130,000 clones, with about 86% as singletons. The sample taken for sequencing was peripheral blood. The receptors derive from a woman aged 50 to 65 with acute or convalescent COVID-19. CDR3s include the opening cysteine and the closing phenylalanine or tryptophan. D genes are given only for firm matches. The size field is filled for only some rows; it gives once, few, many or a size class.

TRBJ2-7 TRBD1 TRBV28 . TGTGCCAGCAGTGGACAGGGAGGTTTATGGAACTTC CASSGQGGLWNF
TRBJ2-2 TRBD2 TRBV28 . TGTGCCAGCAGCAATGCTTACGGGACTAGAGTCACCGGGGAGCTGTTTTTT CASSNAYGTRVTGELFF
TRBJ1-5 . TRBV12-3/TRBV12-4 . TGTGCCAGCAGTTTATCGGGCGGGCAGCCCCAGCATTTT CASSLSGGQPQHF
TRBJ2-6 . TRBV12-3/TRBV12-4 . TGTGCCAGCACCCTCTCTGGGGCCAACGTCCTGACTTTC CASTLSGANVLTF
TRBJ2-3 . TRBV30 . TGTGCCTTGGCAACAGATAGCACAGATACGCAGTATTTT CALATDSTDTQYF
TRBJ1-1 . TRBV29-1 . TGCAGCGTTGGAAGGGGCGAGATGAACACTGAAGCTTTCTTT CSVGRGEMNTEAFF
TRBJ2-1 . TRBV28 . TGTGCCAGCAGTTTAATGGGTCAGGGGAGCGATGAGCAGTTCTTC CASSLMGQGSDEQFF
TRBJ1-2 TRBD1 TRBV11-2 . TGTGCCAGCAGCACCCAGACAGGGGCTGGCTACACCTTC CASSTQTGAGYTF
TRBJ1-5 . TRBV4-1 . TGCGCCAGCAGCCATCTAATTGGAGGGGCTGGCAATCAGCCCCAGCATTTT CASSHLIGGAGNQPQHF
TRBJ1-2 TRBD1 TRBV5-5 . TGTGCCAGCAGCTTGGAGGGACAGGGCTATGGCTACACCTTC CASSLEGQGYGYTF
TRBJ2-7 TRBD1 TRBV2 . TGTGCCAGCAGTGAGGTCAGGGGGCTGTACGAGCAGTACTTC CASSEVRGLYEQYF
TRBJ1-4 . TRBV5-1 . TGCGCCAGCAGCATAGGGACTAGTCAGCTTCGGGAAAAACTGTTTTTT CASSIGTSQLREKLFF
TRBJ2-7 TRBD1 TRBV27 . TGTGCCAGCAGTTTAAAGGGGACAGGGGTTAGTGTCTACGAGCAGTACTTC CASSLKGTGVSVYEQYF
TRBJ2-5 . TRBV18 few TGTGCCAGCTCACCCAGGGGTGGCGAGACCCAGTACTTC CASSPRGGETQYF
TRBJ2-7 . TRBV3-1/TRBV3-2 . TGTGCCAGCAGCCAAGATGTCGGGATGCAGCAGTACTTC CASSQDVGMQQYF
TRBJ2-1 TRBD2 TRBV29-1 . TGCAGCGTCTTGAGGATAGCGGGAACCTACAATGAGCAGTTCTTC CSVLRIAGTYNEQFF
TRBJ2-1 . TRBV6-5 . TGTGCCAGCGCTTGGTTACAGGGAGATCGGAATGAGCAGTTCTTC CASAWLQGDRNEQFF
TRBJ1-1 . TRBV15 . TGTGCCACCAGCAGATATCTCCCGGGGAACACTGAAGCTTTCTTT CATSRYLPGNTEAFF